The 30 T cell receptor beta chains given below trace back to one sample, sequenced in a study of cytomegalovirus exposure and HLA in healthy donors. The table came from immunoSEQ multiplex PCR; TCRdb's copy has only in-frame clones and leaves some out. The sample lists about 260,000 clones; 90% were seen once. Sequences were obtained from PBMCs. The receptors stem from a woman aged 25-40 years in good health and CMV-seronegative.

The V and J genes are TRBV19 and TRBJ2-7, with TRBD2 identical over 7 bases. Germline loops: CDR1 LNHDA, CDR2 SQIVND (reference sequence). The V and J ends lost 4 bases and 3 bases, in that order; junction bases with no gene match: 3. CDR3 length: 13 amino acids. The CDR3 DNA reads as TGTGCCAGTAGTAGCGGGAGAGGCTACGAGCAGTACTTC. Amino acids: CASSSGRGYEQYF.

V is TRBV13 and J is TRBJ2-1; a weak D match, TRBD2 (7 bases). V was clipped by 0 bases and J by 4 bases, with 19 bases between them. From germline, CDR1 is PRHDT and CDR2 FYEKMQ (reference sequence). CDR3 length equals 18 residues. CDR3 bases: TGTGCCAGCAGCTTAGGAGGGGGGCTAGCGGAGATTTACAATGAGCAGTTCTTC. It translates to CASSLGGGLAEIYNEQFF.

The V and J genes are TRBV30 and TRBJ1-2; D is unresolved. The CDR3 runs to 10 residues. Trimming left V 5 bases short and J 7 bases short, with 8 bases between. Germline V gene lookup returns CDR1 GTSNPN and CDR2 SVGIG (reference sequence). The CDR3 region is CAWGQGGYTF. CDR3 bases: TGTGCCTGGGGTCAAGGTGGCTACACCTTC.

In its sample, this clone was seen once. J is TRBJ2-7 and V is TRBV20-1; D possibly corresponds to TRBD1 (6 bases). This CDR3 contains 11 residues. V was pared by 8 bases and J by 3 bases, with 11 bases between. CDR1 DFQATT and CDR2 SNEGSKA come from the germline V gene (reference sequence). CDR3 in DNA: TGCAGTAAGAGGGGGAGCTACGAGCAGTACTTC. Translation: CSKRGSYEQYF.

The CDR3 sequence is CASRDSGTGGRGEQYF. In DNA form, the CDR3 reads TGTGCCAGCAGAGACTCCGGGACAGGGGGCCGGGGCGAGCAGTACTTC. The chain joins TRBV6-6 to TRBJ2-7; 12 nucleotides match TRBD1. V shed 6 bases, J shed 6 bases, and the junction held 12 bases outside the gene matches. The germline V gene has CDR1 MNHNY and CDR2 SVGAGI (reference sequence). CDR3 length equals 16 residues.

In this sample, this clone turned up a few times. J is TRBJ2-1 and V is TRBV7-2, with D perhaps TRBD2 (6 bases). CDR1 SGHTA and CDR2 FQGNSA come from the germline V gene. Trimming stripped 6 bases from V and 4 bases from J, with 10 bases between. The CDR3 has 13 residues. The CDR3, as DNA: TGTGCCAGCAGGGTGGGAGGATACAATGAGCAGTTCTTC. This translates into CASRVGGYNEQFF.

The CDR3, as DNA: TGTGCCAGCTCAGTATCGAGGCAAGAGACCCAGTACTTC. Its translation: CASSVSRQETQYF. The chain links TRBV18 to TRBJ2-5; D not certain. CDR1 KGHSH and CDR2 LQKENI come from the germline V gene. V was shortened by 5 bases and J by 2 bases, with 9 bases between the two germline ends. This CDR3 spans 13 amino acids.

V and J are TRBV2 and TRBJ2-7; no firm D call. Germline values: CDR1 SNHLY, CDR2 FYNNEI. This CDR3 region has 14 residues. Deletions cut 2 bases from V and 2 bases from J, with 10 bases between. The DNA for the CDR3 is TGTGCCAGCAGTGAAAGTACAGTGGCCTACGAGCAGTACTTC. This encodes CASSESTVAYEQYF.

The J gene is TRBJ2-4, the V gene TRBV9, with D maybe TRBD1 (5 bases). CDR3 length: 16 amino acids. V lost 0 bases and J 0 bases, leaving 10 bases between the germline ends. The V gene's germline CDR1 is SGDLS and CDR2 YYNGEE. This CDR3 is CASSVADSLAKNIQYF. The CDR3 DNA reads TGTGCCAGCAGCGTAGCAGACAGTCTAGCCAAAAACATTCAGTACTTC.

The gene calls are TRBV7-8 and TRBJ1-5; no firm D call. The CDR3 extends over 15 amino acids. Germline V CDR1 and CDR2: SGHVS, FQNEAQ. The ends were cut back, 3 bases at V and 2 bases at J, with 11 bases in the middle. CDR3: CASSLGSWGNQPQHF. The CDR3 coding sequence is TGTGCCAGCAGCTTGGGGAGTTGGGGCAATCAGCCCCAGCATTTT.

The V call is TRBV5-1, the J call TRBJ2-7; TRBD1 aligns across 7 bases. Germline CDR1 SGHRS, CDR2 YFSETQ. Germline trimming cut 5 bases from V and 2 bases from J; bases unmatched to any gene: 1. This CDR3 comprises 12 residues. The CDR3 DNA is TGCGCCAGCAGAGGGGGCCCCTACGAGCAGTACTTC. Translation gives CASRGGPYEQYF.

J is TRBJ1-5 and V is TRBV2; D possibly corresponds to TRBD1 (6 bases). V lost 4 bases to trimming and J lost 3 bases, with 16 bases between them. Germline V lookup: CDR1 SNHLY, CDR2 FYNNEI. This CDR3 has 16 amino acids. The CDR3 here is CASSGGRGPNNQPQHF. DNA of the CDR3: TGTGCCAGCAGTGGCGGCAGGGGTCCTAACAATCAGCCCCAGCATTTT.

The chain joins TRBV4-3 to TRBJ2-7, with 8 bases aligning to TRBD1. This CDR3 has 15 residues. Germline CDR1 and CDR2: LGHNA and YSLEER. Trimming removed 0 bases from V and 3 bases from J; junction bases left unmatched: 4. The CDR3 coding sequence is TGCGCCAGCAGCCAAGATCCAGGGGGCCGCTACGAGCAGTACTTC. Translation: CASSQDPGGRYEQYF.

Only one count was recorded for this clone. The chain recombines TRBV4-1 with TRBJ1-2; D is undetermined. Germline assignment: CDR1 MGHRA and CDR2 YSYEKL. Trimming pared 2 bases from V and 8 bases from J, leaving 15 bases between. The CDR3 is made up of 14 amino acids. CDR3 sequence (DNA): TGCGCCAGCAGCCAAACCGGGAATTATCTGGGCTACACCTTC. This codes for CASSQTGNYLGYTF.

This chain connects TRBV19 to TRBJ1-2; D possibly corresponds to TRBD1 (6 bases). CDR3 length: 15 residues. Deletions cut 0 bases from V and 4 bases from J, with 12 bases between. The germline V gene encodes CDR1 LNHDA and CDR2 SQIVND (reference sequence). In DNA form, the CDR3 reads TGTGCCAGTAGTATAGATCTGAGGGACATCTATGGCTACACCTTC. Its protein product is CASSIDLRDIYGYTF. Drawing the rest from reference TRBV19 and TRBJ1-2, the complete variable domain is DGGITQSPKYLFRKEGQNVTLSCEQNLNHDAMYWYRQDPGQGLRLIYYSQIVNDFQKGDIAEGYSVSREKKESFPLTVTSAQKNPTAFYLCASSIDLRDIYGYTFGSGTRLTVV.

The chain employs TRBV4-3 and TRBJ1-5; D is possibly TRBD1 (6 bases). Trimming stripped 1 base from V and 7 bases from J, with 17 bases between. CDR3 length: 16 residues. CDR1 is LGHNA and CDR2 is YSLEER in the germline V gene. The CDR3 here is CASSQGLRTAGQPQHF. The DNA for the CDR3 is TGCGCCAGCAGCCAAGGGTTGCGGACAGCAGGGCAGCCCCAGCATTTT.

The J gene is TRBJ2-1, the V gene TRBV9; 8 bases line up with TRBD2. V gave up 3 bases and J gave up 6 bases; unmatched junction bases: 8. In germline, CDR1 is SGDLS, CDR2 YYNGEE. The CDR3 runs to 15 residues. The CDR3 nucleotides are TGTGCCAGCAGCGAAGCCGCGGGAGGTGCCAATGAGCAGTTCTTC. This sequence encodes CASSEAAGGANEQFF.

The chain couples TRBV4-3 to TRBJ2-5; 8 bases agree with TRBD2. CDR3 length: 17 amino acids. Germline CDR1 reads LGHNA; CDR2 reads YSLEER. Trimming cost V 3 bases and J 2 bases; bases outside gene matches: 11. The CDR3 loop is CASSQGTSGLAQETQYF. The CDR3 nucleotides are TGCGCCAGCAGCCAGGGGACCAGCGGACTAGCTCAAGAGACCCAGTACTTC.

This CDR3 is CASSLWLGAQETQYF. The DNA of the CDR3 is TGTGCCAGCAGCCTATGGTTAGGTGCTCAAGAGACCCAGTACTTC. J is TRBJ2-5 and V is TRBV5-4; no clear D. Trimming cost V 4 bases and J 2 bases, with 15 bases left between them. The CDR3 is made up of 15 amino acids. CDR1 and CDR2 (germline): SGHNT, YYREEE (reference sequence).

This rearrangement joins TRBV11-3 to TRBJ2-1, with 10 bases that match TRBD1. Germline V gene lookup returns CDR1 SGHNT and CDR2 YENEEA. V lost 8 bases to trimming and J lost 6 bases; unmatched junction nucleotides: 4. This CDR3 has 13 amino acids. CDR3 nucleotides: TGTGCCAGCCGGACAGGGGGGGGCAATGAGCAGTTCTTC. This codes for CASRTGGGNEQFF.

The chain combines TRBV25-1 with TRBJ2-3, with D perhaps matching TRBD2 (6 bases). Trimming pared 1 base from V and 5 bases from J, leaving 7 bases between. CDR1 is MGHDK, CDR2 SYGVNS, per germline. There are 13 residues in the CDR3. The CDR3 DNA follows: TGTGCCAGCAGTGAATGGGGGGTAGATACGCAGTATTTT. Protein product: CASSEWGVDTQYF.

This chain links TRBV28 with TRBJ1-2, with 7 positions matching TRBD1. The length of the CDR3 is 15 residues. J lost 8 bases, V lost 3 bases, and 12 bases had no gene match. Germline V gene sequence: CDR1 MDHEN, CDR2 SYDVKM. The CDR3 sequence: CASSLLPGQVGGYTF. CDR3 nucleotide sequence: TGTGCCAGCAGTTTGCTGCCAGGACAGGTCGGCGGCTACACCTTC.

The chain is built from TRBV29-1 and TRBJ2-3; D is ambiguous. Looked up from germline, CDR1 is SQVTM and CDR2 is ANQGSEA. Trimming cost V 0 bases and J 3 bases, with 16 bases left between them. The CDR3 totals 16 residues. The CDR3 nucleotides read TGCAGCGTTGAAGATCCCCACAAAGGACCAACAGATACGCAGTATTTT. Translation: CSVEDPHKGPTDTQYF.

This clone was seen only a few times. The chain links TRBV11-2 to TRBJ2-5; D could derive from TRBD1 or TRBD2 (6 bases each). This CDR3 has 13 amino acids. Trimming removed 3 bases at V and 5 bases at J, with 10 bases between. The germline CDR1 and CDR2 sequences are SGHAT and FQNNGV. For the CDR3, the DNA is TGTGCCAGCAGCTTTGGGGGGCGTGAGACCCAGTACTTC. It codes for CASSFGGRETQYF.

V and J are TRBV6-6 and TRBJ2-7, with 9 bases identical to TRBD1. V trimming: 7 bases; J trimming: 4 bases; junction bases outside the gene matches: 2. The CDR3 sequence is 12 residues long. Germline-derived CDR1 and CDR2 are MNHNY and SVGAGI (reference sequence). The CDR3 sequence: CASKGQGYEQYF. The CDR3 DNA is TGTGCCAGCAAGGGACAGGGTTACGAGCAGTACTTC.

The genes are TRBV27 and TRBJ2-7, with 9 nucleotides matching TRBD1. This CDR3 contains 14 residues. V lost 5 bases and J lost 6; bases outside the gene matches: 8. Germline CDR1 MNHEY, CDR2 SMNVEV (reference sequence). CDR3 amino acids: CASSPAGTGFEQYF. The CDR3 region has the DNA TGTGCCAGCAGTCCCGCCGGGACAGGGTTCGAGCAGTACTTC.

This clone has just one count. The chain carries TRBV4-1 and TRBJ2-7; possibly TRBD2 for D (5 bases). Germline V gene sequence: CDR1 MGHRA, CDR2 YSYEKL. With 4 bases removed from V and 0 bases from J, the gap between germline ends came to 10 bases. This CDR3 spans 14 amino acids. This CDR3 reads CASSLDRDSYEQYF. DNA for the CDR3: TGCGCCAGCAGCCTCGACCGGGACTCCTACGAGCAGTACTTC.

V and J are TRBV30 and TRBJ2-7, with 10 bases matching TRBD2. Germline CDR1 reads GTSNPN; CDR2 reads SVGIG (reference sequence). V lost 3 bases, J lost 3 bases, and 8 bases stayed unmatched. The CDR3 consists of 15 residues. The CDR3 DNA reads TGTGCCTGGAGCCAGCAAACTAGCGGGAACTACGAGCAGTACTTC. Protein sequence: CAWSQQTSGNYEQYF.

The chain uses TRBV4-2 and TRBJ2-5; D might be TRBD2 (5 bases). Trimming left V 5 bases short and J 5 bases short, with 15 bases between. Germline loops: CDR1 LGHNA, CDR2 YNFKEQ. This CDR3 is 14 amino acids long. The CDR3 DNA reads TGTGCCAGCAGCGTTCGTCGGGGTGAGGAGACCCAGTACTTC. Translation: CASSVRRGEETQYF.

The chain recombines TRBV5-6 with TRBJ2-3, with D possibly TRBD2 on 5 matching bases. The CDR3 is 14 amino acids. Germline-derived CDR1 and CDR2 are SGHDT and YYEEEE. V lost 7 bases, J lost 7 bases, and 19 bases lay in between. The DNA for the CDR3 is TGTGCCAGCGGATCTCGTCTAGCTCAAAATACGCAGTATTTT. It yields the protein CASGSRLAQNTQYF. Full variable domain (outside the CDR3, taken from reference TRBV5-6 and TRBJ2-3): DAGVTQSPTHLIKTRGQQVTLRCSPKSGHDTVSWYQQALGQGPQFIFQYYEEEERQRGNFPDRFSGHQFPNYSSELNVNALLLGDSALYLCASGSRLAQNTQYFGPGTRLTVL.